This T cell receptor (beta chain) stems from a study of blood T cell repertoires in COVID-19. The wider study: Donors in the United States, Italy and Spain gave samples during acute or convalescent COVID-19. PBMCs, B-cell-depleted T cells, or T cells were the source of the cDNA or gDNA that made up the material.

In the study's own analysis: Amplification of reference gene primers was used by the study to estimate nucleated cell counts. Clones were read by immunoSEQ multiplex PCR, and TCRdb kept only the in-frame ones, dropping some. V and J calls and clone size are those listed in that table; D and trimming were worked out from the DNA. The table lists around 100,000 clones, 89% of them singletons. The germline CDR1 and CDR2 sequences are SNHLY and FYNNEI. This CDR3 contains 14 residues. The ends were cut back, 7 bases at V and 3 bases at J, with 13 bases in the middle. This clone has a handful of counts. The genes are TRBV2 and TRBJ2-1; D perhaps matches TRBD1 (7 bases). The sequencing input was peripheral blood. The sequence was obtained from a woman between 55 and 75 years old with acute or convalescent COVID-19. This CDR3 reads CASTGDRNYNEQFF. For the CDR3, the DNA is TGTGCCAGCACGGGGGACAGAAACTACAATGAGCAGTTCTTC.